Listed below are T cell receptor beta chains from one sample, sequenced in a study of a mutant IDH1 vaccine in newly diagnosed glioma. These receptors have no identified antigens. Profiling relied on immunoSEQ multiplex PCR, and the TCRdb table lists in-frame clones only, not all of them. In the table there are 56,000 or so clones, approximately 76% of which are singletons. Material: PBMCs, obtained from a glioma patient whose treatment included an IDH1 peptide vaccine. The origin of the receptors is a woman between 35 and 50 years old with glioma. Some clones in this sample may be carry-over from other donors' samples. Both conserved end residues are part of each CDR3. Fields, in order: J gene, D gene, V gene, CDR3 protein. D genes are given only for firm matches.

>TRBJ1-2|-|TRBV6-5
CASSPEGRQRGYTF
>TRBJ1-1|-|TRBV30
CAWIEGRAFF
>TRBJ1-3|-|TRBV9
CASSTTDSGNTIYF
>TRBJ1-2|TRBD1|TRBV10-3
CAIGVGGADYGYTF
>TRBJ2-6|TRBD1|TRBV5-1
CASSTGQAGINVLTF
>TRBJ2-7|-|TRBV19
CASSTGRGYEQYF
>TRBJ2-7|TRBD1|TRBV6-6
CASIIGQGSYEQYF
>TRBJ2-2|-|TRBV6-1
CASTRAGNTGELFF
>TRBJ1-1|-|TRBV2
CASTGGSTEAFF
>TRBJ1-1|-|TRBV28
CASSSLGSEAFF
>TRBJ1-2|-|TRBV5-6
CASSLGSEDYYGYTF
>TRBJ1-4|-|TRBV10-3
CATRTVTNEKLFF
>TRBJ1-2|TRBD1|TRBV6-5
CASSNEDRNYGYTF
>TRBJ1-5|-|TRBV15
CATSRDHYGQNSNQPQHF
>TRBJ2-7|TRBD2|TRBV9
CASSRGGGFYEQYF
>TRBJ2-1|-|TRBV5-4
CASSHTSIGDNEQFF
>TRBJ1-1|-|TRBV30
CAWSTIYTEAFF
>TRBJ1-2|TRBD1|TRBV25-1
CASSQGEGIYGYTF
>TRBJ1-5|-|TRBV30
CACSTGLDQPQHF
>TRBJ2-3|-|TRBV7-6
CASSLGDPTDTQYF
>TRBJ1-2|-|TRBV9
CASSSSREGNYGYTF
>TRBJ2-7|-|TRBV5-4
CASSLEGTRAYEQYF
>TRBJ1-1|-|TRBV2
CASSDPGSNTEAFF
>TRBJ2-3|-|TRBV9
CASSVGPGDTQYF
>TRBJ1-2|TRBD1|TRBV29-1
CSVVPGQAYNYGYTF
>TRBJ2-5|-|TRBV6-1
CASSEYRVGETQYF
>TRBJ1-2|-|TRBV27
CASSLTGRDYGYTF
>TRBJ2-5|TRBD1|TRBV7-9
CASSSTPRTGGMETQYF
>TRBJ2-1|-|TRBV6-1
CASSTNEQFF
>TRBJ2-7|TRBD2|TRBV6-5
CASSYSGLAGDEQYF